Following are 5 T cell receptor beta chains from one sample sequenced in a study of shared clonotypes between healthy human individuals. Assay: immunoSEQ multiplex PCR; the TCRdb copy retains only in-frame clones and omits some. This table has roughly 200,000 clones, approximately 61% appearing once. Sequenced: memory CD4+ T cells sorted from blood. Described subset: CD45RA-negative fraction. These receptors all come from a man aged 30 to 39 in good health.

The gene calls are TRBV11-2 and TRBJ2-1; D gene ambiguous. Germline-derived CDR1 and CDR2 are SGHAT and FQNNGV. There are 14 residues in the CDR3. The V end was cut by 9 bases, the J end by 0 bases, with 12 bases between. The CDR3 protein is CASSRGLSYNEQFF. CDR3 in DNA: TGTGCCAGTAGCCGAGGCCTCTCCTACAATGAGCAGTTCTTC. Full variable domain (remainder filled in from reference TRBV11-2 and TRBJ2-1): EAGVAQSPRYKIIEKRQSVAFWCNPISGHATLYWYQQILGQGPKLLIQFQNNGVVDDSQLPKDRFSAERLKGVDSTLKIQPAKLEDSAVYLCASSRGLSYNEQFFGPGTRLTVL.

This clone was seen a few times. The chain links TRBV29-1 to TRBJ1-1; tentatively, D is TRBD1 (5 bases). The CDR3 is 14 residues long. CDR1 and CDR2 (germline): SQVTM, ANQGSEA. V was pared by 3 bases and J by 0 bases, with 11 bases between. CDR3 protein: CSVDQTAMNTEAFF. The CDR3 nucleotides read TGCAGCGTTGACCAGACAGCAATGAACACTGAAGCTTTCTTT.

The rearrangement uses TRBV29-1 and TRBJ2-7; possibly TRBD1 for D (5 bases). V was trimmed by 6 bases and J by 2 bases, leaving 17 bases between them. Per the germline V gene, CDR1 is SQVTM and CDR2 is ANQGSEA. This CDR3 has 14 amino acids. In DNA, the CDR3 is TGCAGCGTACAGACCCCGTTGGGGCCCTACGAGCAGTACTTC. Its translation is CSVQTPLGPYEQYF.

The chain couples TRBV2 to TRBJ1-3; D gene uncertain. Trimming left V 3 bases short and J 2 bases short, with 8 bases between. CDR1 and CDR2 (germline): SNHLY, FYNNEI. The CDR3 loop spans 14 amino acids. The CDR3 region is CASSDRDTGNTIYF. The CDR3 nucleotides are TGTGCCAGCAGTGATAGGGATACTGGAAACACCATATATTTT.

This sequence joins TRBV15 and TRBJ2-2; D is possibly TRBD1 (5 bases). Trimming pared 5 bases from V and 1 base from J, leaving 8 bases between. Germline V gene sequence: CDR1 LNHNV, CDR2 YYDKDF (reference sequence). CDR3 length: 14 residues. The CDR3: CATSPTGNTGELFF. In DNA form, the CDR3 reads TGTGCCACCAGCCCAACAGGGAACACCGGGGAGCTGTTTTTT.